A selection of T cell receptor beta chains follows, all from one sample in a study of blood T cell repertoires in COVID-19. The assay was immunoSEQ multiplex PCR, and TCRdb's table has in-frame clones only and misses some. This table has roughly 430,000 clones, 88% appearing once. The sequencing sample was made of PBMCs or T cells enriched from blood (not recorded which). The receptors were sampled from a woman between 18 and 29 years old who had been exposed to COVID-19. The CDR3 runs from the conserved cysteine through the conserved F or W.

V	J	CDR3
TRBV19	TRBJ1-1	CASFPQTGLNTEAFF
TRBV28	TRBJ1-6	CASTSAEAFSYNSPLHF
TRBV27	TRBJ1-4	CASSLWVRIF
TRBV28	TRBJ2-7	CASSSTGPTGDYEQYF
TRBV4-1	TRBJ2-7	CASSQAPAGGRRTYEQYF
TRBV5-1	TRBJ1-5	CASSLGPNQPQHF
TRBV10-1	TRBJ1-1	CASSERCLSGDVNTEAFF
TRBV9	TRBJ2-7	CASSVVGSHEQYF
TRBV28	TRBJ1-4	CASEGNEKLFF
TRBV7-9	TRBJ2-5	CASSSPAGREETQYF
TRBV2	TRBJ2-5	CASSVRLAGEKTQYF
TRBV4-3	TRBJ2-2	CASSQEPSGKGGELFF
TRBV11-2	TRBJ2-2	CASSAIPGHSNTGELFF
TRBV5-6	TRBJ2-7	CASSSGTGVLVYEQYF
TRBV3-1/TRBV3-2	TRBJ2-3	CASNARTSGTDTQYF
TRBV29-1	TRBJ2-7	CSVLGGRSYEQYF
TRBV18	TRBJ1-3	CASSPPRQISGNTIYF
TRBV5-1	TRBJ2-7	CASSWGLAGGYEQYF
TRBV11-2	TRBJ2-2	CASSQPSGLAGGPSGELFF
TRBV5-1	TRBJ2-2	CASSFTRNTGELFF
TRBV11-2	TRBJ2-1	CATTRGEYNEQFF
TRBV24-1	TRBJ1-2	CATSDSGPTGVGAIGYTF
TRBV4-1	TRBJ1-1	CASTQGVRLNTEAFF
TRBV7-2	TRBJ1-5	CASSLVATGGNQPQHF
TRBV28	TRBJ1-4	CASSLGGGGEKLFF
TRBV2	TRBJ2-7	CASRERRYEQYF
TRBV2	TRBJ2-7	CASSEDVMRMSWAGGNSYEQYF
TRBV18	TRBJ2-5	CASSPRTGTEETQYF
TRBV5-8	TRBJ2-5	CASSLTGGPETQYF